Following are 28 T cell receptor beta chains from one sample sequenced in a study of PD-1 blockade in classical Hodgkin lymphoma. Sequenced by immunoSEQ multiplex PCR; TCRdb stores in-frame clones only, minus some. The table shows about 60,000 clones, with around 94% occurring only once. Described time point: cycle 4 day 1 (C4D1), after more than five weeks of nivolumab. Each and every patient relapsed after autologous stem cell transplantation, and patients got differing brentuximab vedotin exposure. The sample consisted of peripheral blood mononuclear cells (PBMCs), taken before the fourth cycle of nivolumab. Source of these receptors: a human donor with classical Hodgkin lymphoma.

This rearrangement joins TRBV6-6 to TRBJ1-6; a weak D match, TRBD1 (5 bases). CDR3 size: 13 residues. The V gene's germline CDR1 is MNHNY and CDR2 SVGAGI (reference sequence). CDR3 nucleotide sequence: TGTGCTATCGCCCTGGGACCAAATTCACCCCTCCACTTT. Encoded protein: CAIALGPNSPLHF.

This chain links TRBV11-1 with TRBJ2-2; 11 nucleotides agree with TRBD2. The CDR3 has 17 residues. Trimming cost V 5 bases and J 6 bases; bases outside gene matches: 11. Germline assignment: CDR1 SGHAT and CDR2 FQDESV (reference sequence). CDR3 region: CASSRKIAGGRAGELFF. The CDR3 nucleotides read TGTGCCAGCAGCCGCAAGATAGCGGGAGGGCGGGCCGGGGAGCTGTTTTTT.

V gene TRBV13 combines with J gene TRBJ1-4; D gene unclear. Germline CDR1 and CDR2: PRHDT and FYEKMQ (reference sequence). The CDR3 length is 14 residues. The V and J ends lost 3 bases and 0 bases respectively, with 5 bases between them. The CDR3 is CASSFRTTNEKLFF. DNA for the CDR3: TGTGCCAGCAGCTTTCGTACAACTAATGAAAAACTGTTTTTT.

The chain combines TRBV9 with TRBJ2-2; possibly TRBD2 for D (5 bases). This CDR3 is built from 17 residues. Germline V lookup: CDR1 SGDLS, CDR2 YYNGEE. V lost 1 base and J 0 bases, leaving 13 bases between the germline ends. CDR3 in amino acids: CASSVLQRTSNTGELFF. The CDR3 nucleotides are TGTGCCAGCAGCGTACTCCAAAGGACTTCGAACACCGGGGAGCTGTTTTTT.

This rearrangement joins TRBV19 to TRBJ2-3; D uncertain. Germline V CDR1 and CDR2: LNHDA, SQIVND (reference sequence). The CDR3 has 12 residues. V gave up 7 bases and J gave up 4 bases, with 9 bases separating them. The CDR3 region has the DNA TGTGCCAGTACCGGCGGCGCAGATACGCAGTATTTT. It is translated as CASTGGADTQYF.

The chain joins TRBV15 to TRBJ2-2, with 8 bases lining up with TRBD1. Germline CDR1 reads LNHNV; CDR2 reads YYDKDF (reference sequence). Trimming removed 1 base from V and 3 bases from J; junction bases left unmatched: 7. The CDR3 consists of 17 residues. CDR3 coding DNA: TGTGCCACCAGCAGAGGGCCGGGACAGGAACACACCGGGGAGCTGTTTTTT. Translation gives CATSRGPGQEHTGELFF. The variable domain in full, with the rest retrieved from reference TRBV15 and TRBJ2-2, is DAMVIQNPRYQVTQFGKPVTLSCSQTLNHNVMYWYQQKSSQAPKLLFHYYDKDFNNEADTPDNFQSRRPNTSFCFLDIRSPGLGDTAMYLCATSRGPGQEHTGELFFGEGSRLTVL.

This chain joins TRBV10-3 and TRBJ2-5; 7 nucleotides match TRBD1. In germline, CDR1 is ENHRY, CDR2 SYGVKD. The CDR3 runs 14 residues. The ends lost 6 bases at V and 1 base at J; junction bases unmatched: 5. CDR3 in amino acids: CAISSGQVQETQYF. The CDR3 nucleotides read TGTGCCATCAGCTCAGGACAGGTCCAAGAGACCCAGTACTTC.

In DNA form, the CDR3 reads TGCGCCAGCAGTTGGGGACAGGGAGGTTCCTACGAGCAGTACTTC. It yields the protein CASSWGQGGSYEQYF. J is TRBJ2-7 and V is TRBV5-1, with TRBD1 matching over 9 bases. V lost 5 bases to trimming and J lost 1 base; unmatched junction nucleotides: 7. The CDR3 length is 15 residues. Germline V CDR1 and CDR2: SGHRS, YFSETQ.

This rearrangement joins TRBV28 to TRBJ1-6, with D unresolved. Deletions cut 3 bases from V and 6 bases from J, with 6 bases between. The CDR3 extends over 13 amino acids. Per the germline V gene, CDR1 is MDHEN and CDR2 is SYDVKM. CDR3 loop: CASSFGRNSPLHF. The DNA of the CDR3 is TGTGCCAGCAGTTTCGGGCGTAATTCACCCCTCCACTTT.

The V call is TRBV14, the J call TRBJ2-1, with 7 bases lining up with TRBD2. From germline, CDR1 is SGHDN and CDR2 FVKESK. After removal of 3 bases from V and 8 bases from J, the junction contained 13 bases not matched to a gene. The CDR3 totals 16 residues. CDR3 amino acids: CASSQVEKRENHEQFF. The DNA for the CDR3 is TGTGCCAGCAGCCAGGTCGAGAAGCGGGAAAACCATGAGCAGTTCTTC.

This clone appeared once. The chain links TRBV2 to TRBJ1-3, with 9 bases identical to TRBD1. After removal of 5 bases from V and 0 bases from J, the junction contained 2 bases not matched to a gene. Germline V gene sequence: CDR1 SNHLY, CDR2 FYNNEI. The CDR3 length is 15 residues. The CDR3 sequence: CASSQDRGSGNTIYF. The CDR3 DNA reads as TGTGCCAGCAGTCAGGACAGGGGCTCTGGAAACACCATATATTTT.

The rearrangement uses TRBV7-9 and TRBJ2-5; D is ambiguous. With 0 bases removed from V and 5 bases from J, the gap between germline ends came to 10 bases. Germline CDR1 SEHNR, CDR2 FQNEAQ (reference sequence). CDR3 length equals 14 residues. The CDR3 region has the DNA TGTGCCAGCAGCTTAGCGTCCGGCGCCGAGACCCAGTACTTC. Residues: CASSLASGAETQYF.

V usage is TRBV5-4 and J usage is TRBJ2-7; 8 bases are shared with TRBD1. The CDR3 extends over 13 amino acids. CDR1 and CDR2 from the germline V gene are SGHNT and YYREEE (reference sequence). Trimming at V came to 2 bases and at J to 2 bases, leaving 0 bases not matched to a gene. DNA for the CDR3: TGTGCCAGCAGCTTACAGGGGGCCTACGAGCAGTACTTC. Encoded protein: CASSLQGAYEQYF.

This chain links TRBV5-1 with TRBJ2-4; no clear D. With 0 bases removed from V and 12 bases from J, the gap between germline ends came to 10 bases. The CDR3 has 12 residues. CDR1 SGHRS and CDR2 YFSETQ come from the germline V gene. The CDR3, as DNA: TGCGCCAGCAGCTTGGACACTCGAGCTCAGTACTTC. Translated, it gives CASSLDTRAQYF.

The chain carries TRBV7-6 and TRBJ2-3, with unresolved D. The CDR3 spans 12 residues. Deletions cut 4 bases from V and 6 bases from J, with 8 bases between. Germline lookup yields CDR1 SGHVS and CDR2 FNYEAQ. For the CDR3, the DNA is TGTGCCAGCAGCTCTGGCGAGGATACGCAGTATTTT. Its translation is CASSSGEDTQYF.

The chain is built from TRBV5-6 and TRBJ2-7, with 12 positions matching TRBD2. Trimming took 4 bases from V and 3 from J; bases not matched to a gene: 5. Germline lookup yields CDR1 SGHDT and CDR2 YYEEEE. The CDR3 length is 15 residues. CDR3 nucleotides: TGTGCCAGCAGCCACGGACTAGCGGGATTCTACGAGCAGTACTTC. Translating it yields CASSHGLAGFYEQYF.

The chain employs TRBV28 and TRBJ2-1; D not resolved. Between the trimmed V and J ends, which lost 2 bases and 5 bases, there was a span of 13 bases. Germline V CDR1 and CDR2: MDHEN, SYDVKM. The CDR3 runs to 15 residues. The CDR3 bases are TGTGCCAGCAGTTTAGTATCGCGGCCTAACAATGAGCAGTTCTTC. Its translation is CASSLVSRPNNEQFF.

This rearrangement joins TRBV13 to TRBJ1-6, with D possibly TRBD1 on 5 matching bases. V was pared by 5 bases and J by 6 bases, with 14 bases between. The CDR3 loop spans 15 amino acids. Germline V CDR1 and CDR2: PRHDT, FYEKMQ (reference sequence). The DNA of the CDR3 is TGTGCCAGCAGCACGCAAGGGGCCGGTAATTCACCCCTCCACTTT. Protein: CASSTQGAGNSPLHF.

The J gene is TRBJ2-7, the V gene TRBV4-1; 11 bases match TRBD1. CDR3 size: 14 residues. Trimming at V came to 5 bases and at J to 4 bases, leaving 4 bases not matched to a gene. The germline V gene encodes CDR1 MGHRA and CDR2 YSYEKL. CDR3 protein: CASSEGQGAYEQYF. Here the CDR3 DNA reads TGCGCCAGCAGCGAAGGACAGGGGGCATACGAGCAGTACTTC.

V is TRBV2 and J is TRBJ1-5; maybe TRBD1 (5 bases). The CDR3 length is 14 residues. The germline CDR1 and CDR2 sequences are SNHLY and FYNNEI. V lost 8 bases, J lost 3 bases, and 14 bases lay in between. CDR3 in amino acids: CASSQEGNNQPQHF. The CDR3 coding sequence is TGTGCCAGCTCTCAAGAGGGGAACAATCAGCCCCAGCATTTT.

The J gene is TRBJ2-6, the V gene TRBV27, with a weak D call TRBD1 (5 bases). Trimming shortened V by 1 base and J by 0 bases, and 13 bases separated the two germline ends. Germline V CDR1 and CDR2: MNHEY, SMNVEV (reference sequence). The CDR3 length is 18 residues. CDR3 sequence: CASSLLGRGTSGANVLTF. The CDR3, as DNA: TGTGCCAGCAGTTTATTAGGAAGGGGAACCTCTGGGGCCAACGTCCTGACTTTC.

The count of this clone is one. V usage is TRBV14 and J usage is TRBJ2-5; D perhaps matches TRBD2 (6 bases). The CDR3 is 12 amino acids. V dropped 4 bases and J dropped 5 bases, with 8 bases sitting between them. Germline lookup yields CDR1 SGHDN and CDR2 FVKESK. The CDR3 DNA is TGTGCCAGCAGCCGGCGGGGCGAGACCCAGTACTTC. Its protein is CASSRRGETQYF.

V and J are TRBV7-6 and TRBJ2-7, with 8 bases identical to TRBD1. This CDR3 has 18 amino acids. V trimming: 0 bases; J trimming: 2 bases; junction bases outside the gene matches: 12. Germline assignment: CDR1 SGHVS and CDR2 FNYEAQ. The CDR3 reads CASSLAESQGAFPYEQYF. The CDR3 nucleotides read TGTGCCAGCAGCTTAGCGGAGTCGCAGGGGGCTTTCCCCTACGAGCAGTACTTC.

This clone was found once. The CDR3 DNA reads TGTGCCAGCAGTTTGGGGGTCACCTACAATGAGCAGTTCTTC. Translated, it gives CASSLGVTYNEQFF. The chain joins TRBV28 to TRBJ2-1; D may be TRBD1 or TRBD2 (5 bases each). Per the germline V gene, CDR1 is MDHEN and CDR2 is SYDVKM. Trimming left V 3 bases short and J 2 bases short, with 8 bases between. The CDR3 contains 14 residues.

The rearrangement uses TRBV7-6 and TRBJ2-3; maybe TRBD2 (5 bases). The CDR3 has 13 residues. Germline loops: CDR1 SGHVS, CDR2 FNYEAQ. The V end lost 4 bases, the J end lost 3 bases, and 8 bases lay between the germline ends. CDR3 nucleotides: TGTGCCAGCAGCTACGGCGGGACAGATACGCAGTATTTT. Protein: CASSYGGTDTQYF.

The V call is TRBV19, the J call TRBJ2-2; 10 bases map to TRBD1. The CDR3 loop spans 16 amino acids. V shed 3 bases, J shed 3 bases, and the junction held 4 bases outside the gene matches. CDR1 and CDR2 (germline): LNHDA, SQIVND (reference sequence). The CDR3 DNA is TGTGCCAGTAGTATCCGGACAGGGGGGCACACCGGGGAGCTGTTTTTT. Its protein is CASSIRTGGHTGELFF.

The chain joins TRBV9 to TRBJ1-2, with D perhaps TRBD1 (5 bases). Trimming cost V 3 bases and J 8 bases, with 11 bases left between them. The CDR3 covers 12 residues. CDR1 is SGDLS, CDR2 YYNGEE, per germline. The DNA for the CDR3 is TGTGCCAGCAGCGCCCGGGAGGGGGGCTACACCTTC. As protein: CASSAREGGYTF.

CDR3 sequence reads: CASRQIDRPNTEAFF. For the CDR3, the DNA is TGTGCCAGCAGACAAATTGACAGACCGAACACTGAAGCTTTCTTT. The chain uses TRBV27 and TRBJ1-1, with D perhaps TRBD1 (5 bases). The CDR3 sequence is 15 residues long. The germline gives CDR1 MNHEY, CDR2 SMNVEV (reference sequence). V was shortened by 6 bases and J by 1 base, with 15 bases between the two germline ends.